Shown below are 18 T cell receptor beta chains from a single sample sequenced in a study of cytomegalovirus exposure and HLA in healthy donors. The PCR contained 60 Vbeta and 13 Jbeta primers. The protocol was immunoSEQ multiplex PCR, while the TCRdb copy is restricted to in-frame clones and leaves out a portion. The sample holds roughly 71,000 clones, just under 75% seen once. Sequenced sample: PBMCs. These receptors came from a human donor in good health.

The chain recombines TRBV9 with TRBJ2-3; a weak D match, TRBD1 (6 bases). Deletions cut 0 bases from V and 6 bases from J, with 11 bases between. The germline gives CDR1 SGDLS, CDR2 YYNGEE. The CDR3 sequence is 14 residues long. The CDR3 bases are TGTGCCAGCAGCGTAGCCATGCAGGGGGATACGCAGTATTTT. Residues: CASSVAMQGDTQYF.

V is TRBV7-3 and J is TRBJ2-7, with a tentative D call TRBD1 (5 bases). CDR3 length: 11 amino acids. The germline gives CDR1 SGHTA, CDR2 FQGTGA. The V end was cut by 8 bases, the J end by 5 bases, with 10 bases between. The CDR3, as DNA: TGTGCCAGCGGCCAGGGTGACGAGCAGTACTTC. Translating gives CASGQGDEQYF.

This chain joins TRBV15 and TRBJ1-2, with a tentative D call TRBD1 (5 bases). Looked up from germline, CDR1 is LNHNV and CDR2 is YYDKDF (reference sequence). V was trimmed by 0 bases and J by 6 bases, leaving 11 bases between them. CDR3 length: 14 residues. The CDR3 region has the DNA TGTGCCACCAGCAGAGACCGGGGCGGGAATGGCTACACCTTC. Amino acid sequence: CATSRDRGGNGYTF. The complete variable domain, with remaining parts taken from reference TRBV15 and TRBJ1-2, reads DAMVIQNPRYQVTQFGKPVTLSCSQTLNHNVMYWYQQKSSQAPKLLFHYYDKDFNNEADTPDNFQSRRPNTSFCFLDIRSPGLGDTAMYLCATSRDRGGNGYTFGSGTRLTVV.

This chain uses TRBV27 with TRBJ2-7; D may be TRBD2 (6 bases). Germline V gives CDR1 MNHEY, CDR2 SMNVEV (reference sequence). This CDR3 comprises 17 residues. The V end lost 5 bases, the J end lost 2 bases, and 22 bases lay between the germline ends. Here the CDR3 DNA reads TGTGCCAGCAGTGCTACTTCCGGGACTCATCGAGCCTACGAGCAGTACTTC. Encoded protein: CASSATSGTHRAYEQYF.

This clone was detected only a few times. The chain carries TRBV5-6 and TRBJ1-2, with 7 bases identical to TRBD1. J gave up 5 bases and V 2 bases, and 15 bases lay outside the gene matches. The CDR3 consists of 17 residues. CDR1 is SGHDT and CDR2 is YYEEEE in the germline V gene. The CDR3 loop is CASSFPPPTGARYGYTF. CDR3 in DNA: TGTGCCAGCAGCTTTCCCCCGCCCACAGGGGCTAGGTATGGCTACACCTTC.

In DNA, the CDR3 is TGCGCCAGCAGCTTGGGGAGGGGGCAGTTCTTC. Amino acids: CASSLGRGQFF. The V call is TRBV5-1, the J call TRBJ2-1; the D gene is possibly TRBD2 (6 bases). Germline V gene sequence: CDR1 SGHRS, CDR2 YFSETQ. With 0 bases removed from V and 12 bases from J, the gap between germline ends came to 7 bases. The CDR3 sequence is 11 residues long.

The chain is built from TRBV28 and TRBJ2-7, with D possibly matching TRBD1 (5 bases). CDR1 and CDR2 (germline): MDHEN, SYDVKM. The CDR3 has 13 residues. With 5 bases removed from V and 5 bases from J, the gap between germline ends came to 13 bases. The DNA for the CDR3 is TGTGCCAGCAGTGCCCCGCAGGGTAACGAGCAGTACTTC. It translates to CASSAPQGNEQYF. Supplemented by reference TRBV28 and TRBJ2-7, the full variable domain reads DVKVTQSSRYLVKRTGEKVFLECVQDMDHENMFWYRQDPGLGLRLIYFSYDVKMKEKGDIPEGYSVSREKKERFSLILESASTNQTSMYLCASSAPQGNEQYFGPGTRLTVT.

This chain links TRBV19 with TRBJ1-1, with 9 nucleotides matching TRBD1. The V and J ends lost 3 bases and 6 bases, in that order; junction bases with no gene match: 11. The CDR3 sequence is 16 residues long. The germline gives CDR1 LNHDA, CDR2 SQIVND (reference sequence). The CDR3 spells CASSILTGGGGAEAFF. CDR3 coding DNA: TGTGCCAGTAGTATCTTGACAGGGGGGGGTGGCGCTGAAGCTTTCTTT.

The gene calls are TRBV28 and TRBJ2-3; 9 nucleotides line up with TRBD1. CDR1 is MDHEN and CDR2 is SYDVKM in the germline V gene. The length of the CDR3 is 16 residues. The V and J ends lost 4 bases and 4 bases, in that order; junction bases with no gene match: 9. This CDR3 reads CASSSNTGGTADTQYF. In DNA, the CDR3 is TGTGCCAGCAGTTCTAACACAGGGGGCACAGCAGATACGCAGTATTTT.

The rearrangement uses TRBV29-1 and TRBJ2-3; D is undetermined. Per germline, CDR1 SQVTM and CDR2 ANQGSEA. V dropped 6 bases and J dropped 0 bases, with 7 bases sitting between them. The CDR3 has 12 residues. CDR3 protein: CSVLPSTDTQYF. In DNA, the CDR3 is TGCAGCGTCCTCCCTAGCACAGATACGCAGTATTTT.

This chain links TRBV5-1 with TRBJ2-7, with D tentatively TRBD2 (5 bases). Trimming took off 1 base at V and 3 bases at J, with 11 bases between the two ends. The CDR3 consists of 14 residues. CDR1 is SGHRS, CDR2 YFSETQ, per germline. CDR3 coding DNA: TGCGCCAGCAGCTTGCCGAGTGGGAGCTACGAGCAGTACTTC. Protein: CASSLPSGSYEQYF.

V and J are TRBV30 and TRBJ1-6; a weak D match, TRBD1 (5 bases). V was pared by 2 bases and J by 10 bases, with 15 bases between. Per germline, CDR1 GTSNPN and CDR2 SVGIG (reference sequence). There are 14 residues in the CDR3. The CDR3 reads CAWSWGPSESPLHF. The CDR3 coding sequence is TGTGCCTGGAGTTGGGGCCCCTCCGAATCACCCCTCCACTTT.

The V call is TRBV29-1, the J call TRBJ1-2; D remains unclear. CDR3 length equals 14 residues. The V end lost 3 bases, the J end lost 3 bases, and 14 bases lay between the germline ends. The germline V gene has CDR1 SQVTM and CDR2 ANQGSEA. The CDR3 here is CSVDSWQTYYGYTF. The CDR3 DNA reads as TGCAGCGTTGATTCGTGGCAGACTTACTATGGCTACACCTTC.

This clone was detected only a few times. The J gene is TRBJ1-5, the V gene TRBV4-1, with a tentative D call TRBD1 (5 bases). The CDR3 is 20 residues long. The V end lost 0 bases, the J end lost 3 bases, and 24 bases lay between the germline ends. CDR1 is MGHRA, CDR2 YSYEKL, per germline. The DNA of the CDR3 is TGCGCCAGCAGCCAAGATGCTCACCGGGCCTTCGGGGGTCTCAATCAGCCCCAGCATTTT. Protein sequence: CASSQDAHRAFGGLNQPQHF.

CDR3 nucleotide sequence: TGTGCCAGTAGTACCACAGGGGCTCGGGCTTTCTTT. Amino acid sequence: CASSTTGARAFF. J is TRBJ1-1 and V is TRBV19; TRBD1 aligns across 7 bases. Germline V gene lookup returns CDR1 LNHDA and CDR2 SQIVND (reference sequence). V lost 4 bases to trimming and J lost 11 bases; unmatched junction nucleotides: 7. This CDR3 is built from 12 residues.

For this clone: At one of its ends the junction is not consistent with the germline gene, which may arise from a read error. This rearrangement joins TRBV9 to TRBJ2-7, with TRBD1 identical over 7 bases. Germline V gene lookup returns CDR1 SGDLS and CDR2 YYNGEE. CDR3 size: 14 residues. The DNA of the CDR3 is TGTGCCAGCAGCGGGAGACAGGGCCCCTACGAGCAATACTTC. Its protein product is CASSGRQGPYEQYF.

The chain links TRBV29-1 to TRBJ1-1, with no clear D. CDR3 length: 11 amino acids. Looked up from germline, CDR1 is SQVTM and CDR2 is ANQGSEA. Trimming left V 3 bases short and J 5 bases short, with 7 bases between. The DNA of the CDR3 is TGCAGCGTTGAGGCGGGGACTGAAGCTTTCTTT. Protein sequence: CSVEAGTEAFF.

The genes are TRBV7-3 and TRBJ2-7; 8 bases are shared with TRBD1. The CDR3 sequence is 13 residues long. Trimming took 4 bases from V and 7 from J; bases not matched to a gene: 6. The germline gives CDR1 SGHTA, CDR2 FQGTGA. Written as DNA, the CDR3 is TGTGCCAGCAGCTCCCAGGGGGCTAGTGAGCAGTACTTC. As protein: CASSSQGASEQYF.